The rows below give T cell receptor beta chains drawn from one sample of a study of regulatory T cells in long-lasting Graves disease. MiXCR, applied by TCRdb to the multiplex PCR reads, yields one record per CDR3 protein. The data show 560,000 or so distinct CDR3 sequences, approximately 16% seen once. These data also featured in a second study, about T cells in Graves' hyperthyroidism and ophthalmopathy.

This specimen consisted of peripheral blood mononuclear cells (PBMCs), obtained at new diagnosis, from a patient treated with antithyroid drugs. The receptors stem from a man aged 18 to 30 with Graves disease. The conserved cysteine and the conserved F or W are not part of the CDR3 here. The order of the fields is V gene, CDR3 protein.

v_call: TRBV3-1; cdr3_aa: ASSQVNRGKTQY
v_call: TRBV30; cdr3_aa: AWSQGQGGEAF
v_call: TRBV7-2; cdr3_aa: ASSSGRGGANVLT
v_call: TRBV6-1; cdr3_aa: ASRETSLYEQY
v_call: TRBV27; cdr3_aa: ASSPARVGEQY
v_call: TRBV5-1; cdr3_aa: ASSLEVDRRVNQPQH
v_call: TRBV27; cdr3_aa: ASSFWGEEKLF
v_call: TRBV6-5; cdr3_aa: ASSYSRTSGRFTDTQY
v_call: TRBV7-9; cdr3_aa: ASRVLAGGTNEQF
v_call: TRBV29-1; cdr3_aa: SVAPKTQETQY
v_call: TRBV28; cdr3_aa: ASSPTGNDEQY
v_call: TRBV20-1; cdr3_aa: SARDLGRGGETQY
v_call: TRBV20-1; cdr3_aa: SAFSGSGRSENIQY
v_call: TRBV5-1; cdr3_aa: ASSPSFDRRPATQY
v_call: TRBV30; cdr3_aa: AWNRLRNTEAF
v_call: TRBV10-3; cdr3_aa: AISEGPYEQY
v_call: TRBV7-8; cdr3_aa: ASSHDPRGGYT
v_call: TRBV18; cdr3_aa: ASSPRTAEAF
v_call: TRBV28; cdr3_aa: ASSGEEGTEAF
v_call: TRBV20-1; cdr3_aa: SERSQGEETQY
v_call: TRBV12-3/TRBV12-4; cdr3_aa: ASHRDTLLYNEQF
v_call: TRBV12-3/TRBV12-4; cdr3_aa: ASSPTGEGEKLF
v_call: TRBV3-1; cdr3_aa: ASSPGQGNQPQH
v_call: TRBV20-1; cdr3_aa: SASALAGGPTPYEQY
v_call: TRBV7-2; cdr3_aa: ASSSAADTQY
v_call: TRBV27; cdr3_aa: ASSPTGSELF
v_call: TRBV11-2; cdr3_aa: ASSPGQGSPNTEAF